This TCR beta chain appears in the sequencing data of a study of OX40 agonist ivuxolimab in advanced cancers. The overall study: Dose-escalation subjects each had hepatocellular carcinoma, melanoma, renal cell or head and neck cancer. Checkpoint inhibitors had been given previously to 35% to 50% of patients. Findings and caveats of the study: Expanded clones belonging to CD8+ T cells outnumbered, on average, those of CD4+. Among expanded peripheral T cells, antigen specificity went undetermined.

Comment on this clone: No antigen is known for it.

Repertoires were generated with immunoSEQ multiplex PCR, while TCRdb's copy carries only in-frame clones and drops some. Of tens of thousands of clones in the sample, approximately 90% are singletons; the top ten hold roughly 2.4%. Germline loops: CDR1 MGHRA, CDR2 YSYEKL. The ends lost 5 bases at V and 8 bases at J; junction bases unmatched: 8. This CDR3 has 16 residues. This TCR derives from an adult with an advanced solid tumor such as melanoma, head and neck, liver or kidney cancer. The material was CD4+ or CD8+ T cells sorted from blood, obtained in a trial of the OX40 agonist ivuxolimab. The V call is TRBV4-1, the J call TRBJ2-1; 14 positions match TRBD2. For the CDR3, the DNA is TGCGCCAGCAGCAACCGACTAGCGGGAGGGCCTTATGAGCAGTTCTTC. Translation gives CASSNRLAGGPYEQFF.